Below are 20 T cell receptor beta chains sequenced from a single sample in a study of beta chain features in type 1 diabetes. All of the isolated RNA was reverse transcribed, so expressed TCRB transcripts were sequenced. Profiled with immunoSEQ multiplex PCR; TCRdb holds only in-frame clones, not every one. The sample has about 370,000 clones; about 14% are singletons. The sequenced sample was naive CD4+ T cells from blood. The receptors here all came from a woman younger than 35 in good health.

This clone was recorded a few times. This chain joins TRBV11-2 and TRBJ1-2, with 8 bases matching TRBD1. The CDR3 loop spans 16 amino acids. The trim removed 4 bases at V and 1 base at J, leaving 8 bases unmatched. Germline V gives CDR1 SGHAT, CDR2 FQNNGV. The CDR3: CASSSSRGRLNYGYTF. The CDR3 region has the DNA TGTGCCAGCAGCTCAAGCAGGGGGCGGCTTAACTATGGCTACACCTTC. The variable domain in full, completed from reference TRBV11-2 and TRBJ1-2, reads EAGVAQSPRYKIIEKRQSVAFWCNPISGHATLYWYQQILGQGPKLLIQFQNNGVVDDSQLPKDRFSAERLKGVDSTLKIQPAKLEDSAVYLCASSSSRGRLNYGYTFGSGTRLTVV.

This clone was recorded a few times. The chain links TRBV29-1 to TRBJ2-1; the match to TRBD2 covers 9 bases. The ends lost 5 bases at V and 6 bases at J; junction bases unmatched: 5. Germline assignment: CDR1 SQVTM and CDR2 ANQGSEA. The CDR3 consists of 13 residues. DNA for the CDR3: TGCAGCGTTAGCGGGAGGTTTTTCAATGAGCAGTTCTTC. It encodes CSVSGRFFNEQFF.

The chain combines TRBV30 with TRBJ2-7; 14 nucleotides match TRBD2. Germline V gene lookup returns CDR1 GTSNPN and CDR2 SVGIG (reference sequence). With 7 bases clipped from V and 3 bases from J, the junction kept 5 bases outside the gene matches. The CDR3 covers 14 residues. This CDR3 is CASGTSGSFYEQYF. The DNA of the CDR3 is TGTGCCTCTGGGACTAGCGGGAGCTTCTACGAGCAGTACTTC.

This clone was found a few times. V gene TRBV7-3 combines with J gene TRBJ2-2; D gene uncertain. Trimming left V 7 bases short and J 6 bases short, with 6 bases between. Germline-derived CDR1 and CDR2 are SGHTA and FQGTGA. The CDR3 loop spans 11 amino acids. CDR3 region: CASTTSGELFF. CDR3 coding DNA: TGTGCCAGCACCACTTCCGGGGAGCTGTTTTTT.

This clone was counted only a few times. V and J are TRBV9 and TRBJ2-2, with 8 nucleotides matching TRBD1. CDR3 length equals 16 residues. Germline CDR1 SGDLS, CDR2 YYNGEE. After removal of 4 bases from V and 7 bases from J, the junction contained 12 bases not matched to a gene. This chain's CDR3 is CASSISSQGAGGELFF. The CDR3 DNA is TGTGCCAGCAGCATCTCGAGTCAGGGGGCTGGCGGGGAGCTGTTTTTT.

The chain joins TRBV10-3 to TRBJ2-3, with 11 bases lining up with TRBD2. V shed 5 bases and J 1 base; nucleotides not matched to a gene: 2. The CDR3 is 15 amino acids. Germline V lookup: CDR1 ENHRY, CDR2 SYGVKD. CDR3: CAISPLAGGTDTQYF. The CDR3 nucleotides read TGTGCCATCAGTCCACTAGCGGGGGGCACAGATACGCAGTATTTT.

The chain combines TRBV27 with TRBJ2-5; D may be TRBD1 (6 bases). V lost 6 bases and J lost 9, with 17 bases in between. CDR1 and CDR2 (germline): MNHEY, SMNVEV (reference sequence). This CDR3 contains 13 residues. The CDR3: CASSRGGDRAQYF. The CDR3 nucleotides are TGTGCCAGCAGCCGAGGGGGAGATAGGGCCCAGTACTTC.

This clone was picked up a small number of times. The V call is TRBV11-2, the J call TRBJ2-7, with D uncertain. V shed 2 bases and J shed 3 bases, with 14 bases lying between them. Germline lookup yields CDR1 SGHAT and CDR2 FQNNGV. This CDR3 comprises 15 residues. The CDR3 DNA is TGTGCCAGCAGCTTAAGAGGCAACGCAAACTACGAGCAGTACTTC. Protein product: CASSLRGNANYEQYF.

V usage is TRBV28 and J usage is TRBJ1-1; 8 bases fit TRBD1. V shed 6 bases and J 2 bases; nucleotides not matched to a gene: 8. The CDR3 spans 15 residues. Germline values: CDR1 MDHEN, CDR2 SYDVKM. CDR3 in DNA: TGTGCCAGCAGAAGTCCGGGACAGGAAAACACTGAAGCTTTCTTT. Translation gives CASRSPGQENTEAFF.

J is TRBJ2-4 and V is TRBV19, with 10 bases matching TRBD1. V dropped 5 bases and J dropped 9; count of bases not matched to a gene: 7. In germline, CDR1 is LNHDA, CDR2 SQIVND (reference sequence). The CDR3 consists of 14 residues. The CDR3 region has the DNA TGTGCCAGTAGTCCCGGGACAGGGGTCACCATTCAGTACTTC. It is translated as CASSPGTGVTIQYF.

This clone has just a few counts. The chain carries TRBV7-2 and TRBJ2-1; 7 bases are a match to TRBD1. The germline V gene has CDR1 SGHTA and CDR2 FQGNSA. Unmatched junction bases numbered 3, after V lost 5 bases and J lost 8 bases. The CDR3 contains 12 residues. CDR3 DNA sequence: TGTGCCAGCAGCCAACAGGGGCATGAGCAGTTCTTC. Amino acids: CASSQQGHEQFF.

Only a few counts were recorded for this clone. The chain couples TRBV30 to TRBJ2-1; 9 positions match TRBD2. The CDR3 runs to 13 residues. Germline loops: CDR1 GTSNPN, CDR2 SVGIG (reference sequence). Trimming at V came to 8 bases and at J to 9 bases, leaving 11 bases not matched to a gene. DNA for the CDR3: TGTGCCCGTGGGCGGGAGGGCCCTGTTGAGCAGTTCTTC. Protein: CARGREGPVEQFF. Complete variable domain (other parts from reference TRBV30 and TRBJ2-1): SQTIHQWPATLVQPVGSPLSLECTVEGTSNPNLYWYRQAAGRGLQLLFYSVGIGQISSEVPQNLSASRPQDRQFILSSKKLLLSDSGFYLCARGREGPVEQFFGPGTRLTVL.

The chain combines TRBV6-4 with TRBJ2-7; 10 nucleotides match TRBD2. The CDR3 is 13 amino acids. The germline gives CDR1 MRHNA, CDR2 SNTAGT. V lost 11 bases and J lost 4; bases outside the gene matches: 8. Here the CDR3 DNA reads TGTGCCGGAACTAGCGGGATGGGTTACGAGCAGTACTTC. Protein: CAGTSGMGYEQYF.

This clone was observed a few times. Other DNA sequences in this specimen translate into the identical CDR3. The V gene is TRBV29-1, the J gene TRBJ1-1; 11 nucleotides agree with TRBD1. Germline CDR1 and CDR2: SQVTM and ANQGSEA. With V trimmed by 3 bases and J by 4 bases, 1 base remained unmatched. This CDR3 has 13 amino acids. The CDR3 region is CSVEGTGGTEAFF. As DNA, the CDR3 is TGCAGCGTTGAGGGGACAGGGGGCACTGAAGCTTTCTTT.

The chain is built from TRBV5-1 and TRBJ1-2; TRBD1 is a possible D gene (6 bases). Deletions cut 4 bases from V and 2 bases from J, with 15 bases between. The CDR3 runs to 15 residues. Germline V gives CDR1 SGHRS, CDR2 YFSETQ. The CDR3 region is CASSPFGGINYGYTF. The CDR3 DNA sequence: TGCGCCAGCAGCCCATTTGGGGGCATCAACTATGGCTACACCTTC.

The chain recombines TRBV7-2 with TRBJ1-2, with 9 positions matching TRBD1. The CDR3 consists of 17 residues. Germline V lookup: CDR1 SGHTA, CDR2 FQGNSA. The V segment lost 5 bases and the J segment 2 bases; nucleotides outside the gene matches: 12. The CDR3 nucleotides read TGTGCCAGCAGCCCGCGGCGAGGGGGACAGGGAAACTATGGCTACACCTTC. Protein: CASSPRRGGQGNYGYTF.

The chain recombines TRBV19 with TRBJ2-1, with TRBD1 matching over 8 bases. J gave up 8 bases and V 10 bases, and 10 bases lay outside the gene matches. The CDR3 loop spans 13 amino acids. CDR1 is LNHDA, CDR2 SQIVND, per germline (reference sequence). The CDR3 reads CATSGQVTHEQFF. CDR3 nucleotide sequence: TGTGCCACTTCGGGACAGGTTACCCATGAGCAGTTCTTC.

This clone came up a few times. The V and J genes are TRBV9 and TRBJ1-2; D is unresolved. CDR3 length: 12 amino acids. CDR1 SGDLS and CDR2 YYNGEE come from the germline V gene. V gave up 4 bases and J gave up 6 bases, with 10 bases separating them. CDR3 region: CASSSTPDGYTF. CDR3 nucleotides: TGTGCCAGCAGCTCGACACCGGATGGCTACACCTTC.

For this clone: This specimen includes other DNA sequences encoding the same CDR3. The gene calls are TRBV28 and TRBJ2-7; TRBD1 agrees at 7 bases. With 4 bases clipped from V and 0 bases from J, the junction kept 3 bases outside the gene matches. Germline lookup yields CDR1 MDHEN and CDR2 SYDVKM. This CDR3 spans 14 amino acids. CDR3 bases: TGTGCCAGCAGTTCTCCAGGGGGCTCCTACGAGCAGTACTTC. This sequence encodes CASSSPGGSYEQYF.

The chain recombines TRBV19 with TRBJ2-4; D gene uncertain. The V gene's germline CDR1 is LNHDA and CDR2 SQIVND (reference sequence). The CDR3 extends over 13 amino acids. The V and J ends lost 4 bases and 0 bases respectively, with 4 bases between them. As DNA, the CDR3 is TGTGCCAGTAGTAGACAAGCCAAAAACATTCAGTACTTC. This encodes CASSRQAKNIQYF. The whole variable domain, remainder taken from reference TRBV19 and TRBJ2-4, is DGGITQSPKYLFRKEGQNVTLSCEQNLNHDAMYWYRQDPGQGLRLIYYSQIVNDFQKGDIAEGYSVSREKKESFPLTVTSAQKNPTAFYLCASSRQAKNIQYFGAGTRLSVL.